The 8 T cell receptor beta chains below come from one sample, sequenced in a study of cytomegalovirus exposure and HLA in healthy donors (dated 2017 in TCRdb). Libraries were prepared through the immunoSEQ multiplex PCR assay. For the multiplex PCR, a mixture combining 60 forward primers for TCR Vbeta segments and 13 reverse primers for TCR Jbeta segments was used. TCRdb re-hosts the immuneACCESS table, in-frame sequences only. Its copies lack some clones; in the studies checked, an unresolved V gene accounts for under half of them, and the cause for the rest is not known. The sample table on file contains just under 60,000 clones. Together, the top ten hold approximately 4.3% of the sample. Sequenced sample: PBMCs. The receptors come from a male donor in good health and CMV-seronegative.

This rearrangement joins TRBV4-3 to TRBJ2-3; possible D gene TRBD2, 8 bases. CDR3 length: 17 amino acids. V lost 4 bases, J lost 5 bases, and 22 bases lay in between. The germline CDR1 and CDR2 sequences are LGHNA and YSLEER. For the CDR3, the DNA is TGCGCCAGCAGCCGACTAAGGGGGCGGGGGGTTAAAGATACGCAGTATTTT. Residues: CASSRLRGRGVKDTQYF.

The chain carries TRBV5-5 and TRBJ1-3; 9 bases line up with TRBD1. J gave up 6 bases and V 3 bases, and 10 bases lay outside the gene matches. Germline values: CDR1 SGHKS, CDR2 YYEKEE (reference sequence). CDR3 length: 16 residues. DNA of the CDR3: TGTGCCAGCAGCTCCGGACAGGGGAGAAAGGAAAACACCATATATTTT. It encodes CASSSGQGRKENTIYF.

This chain links TRBV6-1 with TRBJ2-1; 10 bases fit TRBD2. The germline V gene has CDR1 MNHNS and CDR2 SASEGT. The CDR3 runs 18 residues. With V trimmed by 4 bases and J by 4 bases, 13 bases remained unmatched. This CDR3 reads CASSATLLGTSAYNEQFF. In nucleotides, the CDR3 is TGTGCCAGCAGTGCGACCTTATTAGGGACTAGCGCGTACAATGAGCAGTTCTTC.

The V and J genes are TRBV28 and TRBJ1-5; TRBD1 aligns across 7 bases. Germline V gene lookup returns CDR1 MDHEN and CDR2 SYDVKM. This CDR3 contains 18 residues. Germline trimming cut 2 bases from V and 3 bases from J; bases unmatched to any gene: 13. The CDR3 here is CASSLPALQTGINQPQHF. CDR3 DNA sequence: TGTGCCAGCAGTTTACCCGCACTCCAGACAGGGATCAATCAGCCCCAGCATTTT. Full variable domain (remainder filled in from reference TRBV28 and TRBJ1-5): DVKVTQSSRYLVKRTGEKVFLECVQDMDHENMFWYRQDPGLGLRLIYFSYDVKMKEKGDIPEGYSVSREKKERFSLILESASTNQTSMYLCASSLPALQTGINQPQHFGDGTRLSIL.

V and J are TRBV19 and TRBJ1-4; no clear D gene. Germline V gene lookup returns CDR1 LNHDA and CDR2 SQIVND (reference sequence). The CDR3 spans 14 residues. The V end lost 3 bases, the J end lost 7 bases, and 12 bases lay between the germline ends. The CDR3 here is CASSMVGASEKLFF. For the CDR3, the DNA is TGTGCCAGTAGTATGGTCGGAGCCAGTGAAAAACTGTTTTTT.

The V and J genes are TRBV7-2 and TRBJ2-7; 7 bases align to TRBD1. J gave up 2 bases and V 3 bases, and 1 base lay outside the gene matches. The CDR3 spans 13 residues. Germline CDR1 is SGHTA and CDR2 is FQGNSA. In DNA form, the CDR3 reads TGTGCCAGCAGCTTTGACAGGGCCTACGAGCAGTACTTC. Translated: CASSFDRAYEQYF. Drawing the rest from reference TRBV7-2 and TRBJ2-7, the complete variable domain is GAGVSQSPSNKVTEKGKDVELRCDPISGHTALYWYRQSLGQGLEFLIYFQGNSAPDKSGLPSDRFSAERTGGSVSTLTIQRTQQEDSAVYLCASSFDRAYEQYFGPGTRLTVT.

The V and J genes are TRBV7-9 and TRBJ2-1; maybe TRBD2 (5 bases). V gave up 1 base and J gave up 4 bases, with 14 bases separating them. The germline V gene encodes CDR1 SEHNR and CDR2 FQNEAQ (reference sequence). This CDR3 region has 16 residues. The CDR3, as DNA: TGTGCCAGCAGCTTAGTCGGGGAAAGGGCATACAATGAGCAGTTCTTC. Translating gives CASSLVGERAYNEQFF.

The chain carries TRBV9 and TRBJ2-5; 10 bases line up with TRBD2. Germline loops: CDR1 SGDLS, CDR2 YYNGEE. There are 14 residues in the CDR3. With V trimmed by 3 bases and J by 5 bases, 4 bases remained unmatched. CDR3 protein: CASSGGLAKETQYF. CDR3 nucleotides: TGTGCCAGCAGCGGGGGACTAGCGAAGGAGACCCAGTACTTC.